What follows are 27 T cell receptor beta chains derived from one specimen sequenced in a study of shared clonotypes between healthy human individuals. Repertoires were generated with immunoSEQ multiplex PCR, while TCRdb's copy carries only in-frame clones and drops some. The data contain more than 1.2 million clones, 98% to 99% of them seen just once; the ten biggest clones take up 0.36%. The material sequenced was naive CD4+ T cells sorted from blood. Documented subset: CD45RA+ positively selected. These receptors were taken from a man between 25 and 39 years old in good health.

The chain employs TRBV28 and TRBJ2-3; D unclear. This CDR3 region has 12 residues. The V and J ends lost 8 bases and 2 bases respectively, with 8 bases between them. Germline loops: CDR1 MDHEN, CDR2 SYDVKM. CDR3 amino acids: CASRLYTDTQYF. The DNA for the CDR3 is TGTGCCAGCCGCCTATACACAGATACGCAGTATTTT. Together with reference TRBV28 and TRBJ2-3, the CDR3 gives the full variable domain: DVKVTQSSRYLVKRTGEKVFLECVQDMDHENMFWYRQDPGLGLRLIYFSYDVKMKEKGDIPEGYSVSREKKERFSLILESASTNQTSMYLCASRLYTDTQYFGPGTRLTVL.

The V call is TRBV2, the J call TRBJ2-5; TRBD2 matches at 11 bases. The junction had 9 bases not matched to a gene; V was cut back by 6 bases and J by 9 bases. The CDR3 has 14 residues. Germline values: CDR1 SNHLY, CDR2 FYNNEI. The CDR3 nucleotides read TGTGCCAGCAGCGGGACTAGCGGTTTGGAAGCCCAGTACTTC. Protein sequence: CASSGTSGLEAQYF.

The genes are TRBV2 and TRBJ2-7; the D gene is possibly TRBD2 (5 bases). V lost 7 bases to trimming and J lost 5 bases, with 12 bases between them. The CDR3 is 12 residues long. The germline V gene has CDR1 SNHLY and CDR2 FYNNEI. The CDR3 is CASKTLANEQYF. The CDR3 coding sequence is TGTGCCAGCAAGACTCTAGCAAACGAGCAGTACTTC.

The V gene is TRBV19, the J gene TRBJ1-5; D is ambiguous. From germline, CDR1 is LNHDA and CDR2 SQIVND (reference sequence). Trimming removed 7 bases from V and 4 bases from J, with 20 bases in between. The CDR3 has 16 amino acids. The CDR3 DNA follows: TGTGCCAGTAAGGAGGTACTCCGGAGAGGGAATCAGCCCCAGCATTTT. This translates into CASKEVLRRGNQPQHF.

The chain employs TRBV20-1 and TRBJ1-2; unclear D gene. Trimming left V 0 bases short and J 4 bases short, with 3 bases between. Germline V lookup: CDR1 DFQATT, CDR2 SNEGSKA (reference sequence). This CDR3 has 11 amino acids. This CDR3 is CSARDLYGYTF. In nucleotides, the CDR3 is TGCAGTGCTAGAGACCTCTATGGCTACACCTTC.

This CDR3 is CASSSQLRGTGELFF. The CDR3 bases are TGTGCCAGCAGTTCCCAGCTCAGAGGCACCGGGGAGCTGTTTTTT. The chain is built from TRBV27 and TRBJ2-2, with unresolved D. Trimming removed 4 bases at V and 4 bases at J, with 13 bases between. The CDR3 has 15 amino acids. Germline V gene data show CDR1 as MNHEY and CDR2 as SMNVEV (reference sequence).

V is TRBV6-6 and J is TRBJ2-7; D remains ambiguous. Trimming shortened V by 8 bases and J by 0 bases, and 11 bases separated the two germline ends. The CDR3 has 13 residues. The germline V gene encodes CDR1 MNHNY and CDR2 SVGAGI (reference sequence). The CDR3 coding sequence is TGTGCCAGCGGTGAGTTCGCCTCCTACGAGCAGTACTTC. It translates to CASGEFASYEQYF.

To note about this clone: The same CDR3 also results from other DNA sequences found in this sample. CDR3 protein: CASSPAGSYEQYF. DNA of the CDR3: TGTGCCAGCAGCCCCGCGGGATCCTACGAGCAGTACTTC. The chain couples TRBV6-5 to TRBJ2-7; the D gene is possibly TRBD2 (6 bases). Germline V gene lookup returns CDR1 MNHEY and CDR2 SVGAGI. The ends were cut back, 6 bases at V and 1 base at J, with 10 bases in the middle. The CDR3 covers 13 residues.

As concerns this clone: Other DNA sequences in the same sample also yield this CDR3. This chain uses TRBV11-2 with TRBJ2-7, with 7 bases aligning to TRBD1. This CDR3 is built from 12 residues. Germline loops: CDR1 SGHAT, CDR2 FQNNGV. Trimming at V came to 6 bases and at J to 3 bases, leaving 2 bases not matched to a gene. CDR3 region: CASSRQGYEQYF. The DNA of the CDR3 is TGTGCCAGCAGTAGACAGGGCTACGAGCAGTACTTC. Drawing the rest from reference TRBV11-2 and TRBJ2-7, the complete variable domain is EAGVAQSPRYKIIEKRQSVAFWCNPISGHATLYWYQQILGQGPKLLIQFQNNGVVDDSQLPKDRFSAERLKGVDSTLKIQPAKLEDSAVYLCASSRQGYEQYFGPGTRLTVT.

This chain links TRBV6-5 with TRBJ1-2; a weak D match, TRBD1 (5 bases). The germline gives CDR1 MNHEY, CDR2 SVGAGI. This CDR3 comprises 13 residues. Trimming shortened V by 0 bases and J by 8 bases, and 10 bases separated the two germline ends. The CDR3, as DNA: TGTGCCAGCAGTTACTCGGCAGGGTACGGCTACACCTTC. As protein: CASSYSAGYGYTF.

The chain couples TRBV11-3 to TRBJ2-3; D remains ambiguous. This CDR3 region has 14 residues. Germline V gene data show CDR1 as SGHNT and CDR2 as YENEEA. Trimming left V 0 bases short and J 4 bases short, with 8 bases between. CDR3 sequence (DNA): TGTGCCAGCAGCTTAGATCGTTGGGCAGATACGCAGTATTTT. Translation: CASSLDRWADTQYF.

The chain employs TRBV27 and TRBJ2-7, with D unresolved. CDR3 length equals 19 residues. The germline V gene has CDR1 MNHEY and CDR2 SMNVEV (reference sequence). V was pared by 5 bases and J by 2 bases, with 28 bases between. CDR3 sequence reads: CASSLHPWSQFAQPYEQYF. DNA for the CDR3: TGTGCCAGCAGTCTACACCCCTGGTCCCAGTTTGCCCAACCCTACGAGCAGTACTTC.

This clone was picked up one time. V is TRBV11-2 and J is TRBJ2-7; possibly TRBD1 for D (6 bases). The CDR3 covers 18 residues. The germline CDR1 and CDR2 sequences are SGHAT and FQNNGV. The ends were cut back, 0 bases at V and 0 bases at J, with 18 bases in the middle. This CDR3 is CASSLDVVGGSYSYEQYF. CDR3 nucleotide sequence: TGTGCCAGCAGCTTAGATGTTGTAGGGGGATCTTACTCCTACGAGCAGTACTTC.

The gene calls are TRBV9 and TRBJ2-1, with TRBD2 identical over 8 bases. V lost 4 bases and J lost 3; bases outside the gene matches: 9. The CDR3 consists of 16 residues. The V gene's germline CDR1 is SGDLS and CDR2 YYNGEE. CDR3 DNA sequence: TGTGCCAGCAGCCCCCGTGCGGGAGGATTCTACAATGAGCAGTTCTTC. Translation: CASSPRAGGFYNEQFF.

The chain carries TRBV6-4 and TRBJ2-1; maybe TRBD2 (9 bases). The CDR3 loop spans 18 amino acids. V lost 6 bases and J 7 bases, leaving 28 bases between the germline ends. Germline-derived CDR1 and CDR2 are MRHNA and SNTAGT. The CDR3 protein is CASSSGGGAGGPKNEQFF. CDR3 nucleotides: TGTGCCAGCAGCTCAGGGGGCGGCGCGGGAGGGCCTAAAAATGAGCAGTTCTTC.

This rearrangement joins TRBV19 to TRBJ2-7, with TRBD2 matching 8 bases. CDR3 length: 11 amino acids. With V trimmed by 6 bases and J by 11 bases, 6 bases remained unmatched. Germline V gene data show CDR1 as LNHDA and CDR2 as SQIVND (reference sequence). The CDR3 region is CASRAGTRKYF. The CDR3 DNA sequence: TGTGCCAGTAGGGCCGGGACTAGGAAGTACTTC.

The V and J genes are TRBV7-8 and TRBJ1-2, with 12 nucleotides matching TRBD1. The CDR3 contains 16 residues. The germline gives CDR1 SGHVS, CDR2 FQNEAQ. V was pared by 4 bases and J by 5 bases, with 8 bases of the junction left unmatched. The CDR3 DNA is TGTGCCAGCAGCTCGGGAGGGACAGGGGGCGCTTATGGCTACACCTTC. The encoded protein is CASSSGGTGGAYGYTF.

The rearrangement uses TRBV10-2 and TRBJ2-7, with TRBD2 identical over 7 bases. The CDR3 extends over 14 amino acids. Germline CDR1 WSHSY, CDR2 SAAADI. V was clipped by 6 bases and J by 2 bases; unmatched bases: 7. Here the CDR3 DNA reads TGCGCCAGCAGACCCGGGGGGAGGGCCTACGAGCAGTACTTC. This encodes CASRPGGRAYEQYF.

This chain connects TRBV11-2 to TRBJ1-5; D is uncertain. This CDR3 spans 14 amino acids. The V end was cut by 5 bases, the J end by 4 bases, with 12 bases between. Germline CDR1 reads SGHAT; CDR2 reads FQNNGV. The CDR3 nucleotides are TGTGCCAGCAGCCCCCTCGGCGGGAATCAGCCCCAGCATTTT. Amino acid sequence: CASSPLGGNQPQHF. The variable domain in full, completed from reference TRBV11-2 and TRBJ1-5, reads EAGVAQSPRYKIIEKRQSVAFWCNPISGHATLYWYQQILGQGPKLLIQFQNNGVVDDSQLPKDRFSAERLKGVDSTLKIQPAKLEDSAVYLCASSPLGGNQPQHFGDGTRLSIL.

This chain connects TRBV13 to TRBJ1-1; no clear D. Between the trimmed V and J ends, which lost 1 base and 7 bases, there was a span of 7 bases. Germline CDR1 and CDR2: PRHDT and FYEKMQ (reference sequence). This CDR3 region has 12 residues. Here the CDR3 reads CASSLAISEAFF. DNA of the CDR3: TGTGCCAGCAGCTTAGCGATAAGTGAAGCTTTCTTT.

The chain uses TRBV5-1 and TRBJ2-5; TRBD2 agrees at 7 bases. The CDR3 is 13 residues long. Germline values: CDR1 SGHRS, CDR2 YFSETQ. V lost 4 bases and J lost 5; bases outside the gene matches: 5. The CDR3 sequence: CASSGRGLETQYF. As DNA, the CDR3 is TGCGCCAGCAGCGGGAGGGGTCTGGAGACCCAGTACTTC.

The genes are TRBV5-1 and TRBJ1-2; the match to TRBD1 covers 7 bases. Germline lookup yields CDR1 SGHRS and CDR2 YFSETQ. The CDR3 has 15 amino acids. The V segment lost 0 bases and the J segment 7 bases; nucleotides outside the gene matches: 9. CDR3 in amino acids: CASSLDGRGQSGYTF. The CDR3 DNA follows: TGCGCCAGCAGCTTGGATGGCAGGGGACAGTCTGGCTACACCTTC.

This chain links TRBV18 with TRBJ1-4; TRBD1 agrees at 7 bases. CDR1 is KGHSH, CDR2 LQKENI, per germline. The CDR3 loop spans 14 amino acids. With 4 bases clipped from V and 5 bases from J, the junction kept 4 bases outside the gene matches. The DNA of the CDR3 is TGTGCCAGCTCACTGACGACAGGGAATGAAAAACTGTTTTTT. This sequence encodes CASSLTTGNEKLFF.

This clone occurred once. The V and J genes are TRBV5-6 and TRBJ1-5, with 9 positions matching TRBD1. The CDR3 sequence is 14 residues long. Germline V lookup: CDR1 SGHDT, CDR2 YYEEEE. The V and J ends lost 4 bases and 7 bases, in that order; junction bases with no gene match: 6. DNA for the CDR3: TGTGCCAGCAGCCGACTGACAGGGGGACAGCCCCAGCATTTT. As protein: CASSRLTGGQPQHF.

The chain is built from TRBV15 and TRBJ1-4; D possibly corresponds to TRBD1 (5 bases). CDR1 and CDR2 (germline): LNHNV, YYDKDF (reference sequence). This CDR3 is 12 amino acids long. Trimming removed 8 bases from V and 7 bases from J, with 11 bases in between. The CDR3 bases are TGTGCCACCCACCACGGGACTGAAAAACTGTTTTTT. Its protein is CATHHGTEKLFF.

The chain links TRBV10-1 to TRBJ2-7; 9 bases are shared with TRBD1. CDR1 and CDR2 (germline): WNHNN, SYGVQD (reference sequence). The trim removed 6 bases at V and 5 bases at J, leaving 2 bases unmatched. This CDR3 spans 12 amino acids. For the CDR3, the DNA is TGCGCCAGCAGCGGGACAGGGAACGAGCAGTACTTC. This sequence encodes CASSGTGNEQYF.

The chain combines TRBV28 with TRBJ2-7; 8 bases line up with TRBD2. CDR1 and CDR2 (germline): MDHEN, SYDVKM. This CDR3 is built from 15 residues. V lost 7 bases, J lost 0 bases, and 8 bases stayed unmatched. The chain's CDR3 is CASIGREDYSYEQYF. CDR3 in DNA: TGTGCCAGCATTGGGCGGGAGGACTACTCCTACGAGCAGTACTTC. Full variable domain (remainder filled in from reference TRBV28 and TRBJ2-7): DVKVTQSSRYLVKRTGEKVFLECVQDMDHENMFWYRQDPGLGLRLIYFSYDVKMKEKGDIPEGYSVSREKKERFSLILESASTNQTSMYLCASIGREDYSYEQYFGPGTRLTVT.